This T cell receptor (beta chain) is from a study of blood T cell repertoires in COVID-19. Seattle patient enrollment occurred during active infection, with longitudinal follow-up thereafter. CDR1 is MGHDK, CDR2 SYGVNS, per germline. Unmatched junction bases numbered 4, after V lost 8 bases and J lost 1 base. This CDR3 has 13 amino acids. Method: immunoSEQ multiplex PCR; TCRdb's copy keeps in-frame clones and lacks some. The repertoire holds roughly 200,000 clones, with roughly 94% as singletons. The V call is TRBV25-1, the J call TRBJ2-5; 7 bases match TRBD1. The source material was peripheral blood. This TCR came from a man in his thirties or forties with COVID-19, enrolled during active disease. CDR3 in DNA: TGTGCCAGCCGGGGACAGACCCAAGAGACCCAGTACTTC. Residues: CASRGQTQETQYF.